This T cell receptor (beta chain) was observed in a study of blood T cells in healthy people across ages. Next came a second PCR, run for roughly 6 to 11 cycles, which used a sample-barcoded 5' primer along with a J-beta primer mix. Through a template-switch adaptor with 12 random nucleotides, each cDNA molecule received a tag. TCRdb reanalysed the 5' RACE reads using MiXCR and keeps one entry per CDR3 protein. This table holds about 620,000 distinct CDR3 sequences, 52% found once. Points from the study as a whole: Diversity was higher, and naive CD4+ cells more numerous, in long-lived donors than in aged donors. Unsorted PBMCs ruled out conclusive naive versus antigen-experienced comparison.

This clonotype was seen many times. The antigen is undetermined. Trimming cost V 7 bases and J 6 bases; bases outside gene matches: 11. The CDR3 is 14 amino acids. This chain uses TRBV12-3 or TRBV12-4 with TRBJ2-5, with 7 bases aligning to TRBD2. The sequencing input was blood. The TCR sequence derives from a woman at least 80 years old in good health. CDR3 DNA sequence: TGTGCCAGCACCCCATCGGGAGGTGTACAGACCCAGTACTTC. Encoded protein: CASTPSGGVQTQYF.